This T cell receptor beta chain was identified during a study of graft-versus-host responses after intestinal transplantation. About the study: Each recipient received anti-thymocyte globulin induction, then tacrolimus and steroids for around 3 years.

General observations from the study: Early post-transplant HvG declines showed an association with peak circulating GvH clone levels. Graft-donor T cell macrochimerism coincided with high graft-versus-host to host-versus-graft clonal ratios in allografts.

Regarding this clone: Its target is unknown.

Trimming removed 7 bases at V and 6 bases at J, with 16 bases between. The CDR3 totals 14 residues. CDR1 and CDR2 from the germline V gene are KGHSY and FQNENV. Using immunoSEQ multiplex PCR, the repertoire was profiled, and TCRdb retains in-frame clones only, with some absent. Of about 46,000 clones listed, 80% to 95% were seen once; the top ten hold more than 4.5%. This TCR was sampled from a human patient who received an intestinal transplant, so some T cells may come from the graft donor. Sequenced material: PBMCs, taken approximately 740 days after a first intestinal transplant, on the day of a second. The V gene is TRBV16, the J gene TRBJ2-1; no clear D. The CDR3 DNA sequence: TGTGCCAGCACCCATTTGCCCAGGTTCAATGAGCAGTTCTTC. Its protein product is CASTHLPRFNEQFF.